The 32 T cell receptor beta chains below were found in one sample sequenced in a study of shared clonotypes between healthy human individuals. Generated by immunoSEQ multiplex PCR, the TCRdb table keeps only in-frame clones and is missing some. The repertoire consists of over a million clones, with roughly 96% occurring once and the leading ten covering approximately 1.1%. The sequenced sample consisted of naive CD4+ T cells sorted from blood. Subset indicated: CD45RA+ positively selected. All receptors derive from a man aged 25-40 years in good health.

This sequence joins TRBV7-2 and TRBJ2-2, with TRBD2 matching over 9 bases. The length of the CDR3 is 15 residues. Germline V gene lookup returns CDR1 SGHTA and CDR2 FQGNSA. Unmatched junction bases numbered 8, after V lost 6 bases and J lost 6 bases. In DNA form, the CDR3 reads TGTGCCAGCAGAGCGGGAGGTGCCCCCCCCGGGGAGCTGTTTTTT. It translates to CASRAGGAPPGELFF. The entire variable domain, with the rest obtained from reference TRBV7-2 and TRBJ2-2, is as follows: GAGVSQSPSNKVTEKGKDVELRCDPISGHTALYWYRQSLGQGLEFLIYFQGNSAPDKSGLPSDRFSAERTGGSVSTLTIQRTQQEDSAVYLCASRAGGAPPGELFFGEGSRLTVL.

The J gene is TRBJ2-1, the V gene TRBV9; 10 positions agree with TRBD2. The CDR3 loop spans 17 amino acids. Germline CDR1 is SGDLS and CDR2 is YYNGEE. The ends lost 2 bases at V and 8 bases at J; junction bases unmatched: 13. The CDR3 DNA reads TGTGCCAGCAGCGTCGGGGAGGGAGCGGGAGGGCGCGATGAGCAGTTCTTC. It yields the protein CASSVGEGAGGRDEQFF.

V gene TRBV6-5 combines with J gene TRBJ1-2, with D possibly matching TRBD1 (5 bases). This CDR3 spans 16 amino acids. The V gene's germline CDR1 is MNHEY and CDR2 SVGAGI. V lost 2 bases, J lost 4 bases, and 17 bases lay in between. CDR3 DNA: TGTGCCAGCAGTTACACCAGGCCAGGGCTAGGCTATGGCTACACCTTC. This encodes CASSYTRPGLGYGYTF.

This chain links TRBV10-2 with TRBJ2-1; 10 bases agree with TRBD2. Germline V gene data show CDR1 as WSHSY and CDR2 as SAAADI. CDR3 length: 17 amino acids. Trimming took 7 bases from V and 3 from J; bases not matched to a gene: 12. CDR3 in DNA: TGCGCCAGCACCAGGTATCAGCGGGAGGGGATCTACAATGAGCAGTTCTTC. It is translated as CASTRYQREGIYNEQFF.

This chain links TRBV5-1 with TRBJ2-3, with a weak D call TRBD2 (5 bases). Germline loops: CDR1 SGHRS, CDR2 YFSETQ. The CDR3 has 14 amino acids. Between the trimmed V and J ends, which lost 2 bases and 8 bases, there was a span of 15 bases. The CDR3 sequence: CASSFGGFEGTQYF. CDR3 coding DNA: TGCGCCAGCAGCTTTGGCGGGTTCGAGGGTACGCAGTATTTT.

This chain connects TRBV2 to TRBJ2-7; D not certain. The germline CDR1 and CDR2 sequences are SNHLY and FYNNEI. The CDR3 runs 14 residues. The ends were cut back, 0 bases at V and 5 bases at J, with 11 bases in the middle. Here the CDR3 DNA reads TGTGCCAGCAGTGAAGCGCTGTCGAGGCACGAGCAGTACTTC. The encoded protein is CASSEALSRHEQYF.

The V gene is TRBV30, the J gene TRBJ1-1; D gene uncertain. The ends were cut back, 2 bases at V and 3 bases at J, with 7 bases in the middle. Germline V gives CDR1 GTSNPN, CDR2 SVGIG (reference sequence). The CDR3 has 12 residues. CDR3 region: CAWSTGDTEAFF. The DNA for the CDR3 is TGTGCCTGGAGTACCGGGGACACTGAAGCTTTCTTT.

The gene calls are TRBV15 and TRBJ1-1, with D unresolved. The V and J ends lost 3 bases and 6 bases respectively, with 20 bases between them. The CDR3 loop spans 16 amino acids. Germline V gene sequence: CDR1 LNHNV, CDR2 YYDKDF (reference sequence). The CDR3 DNA reads TGTGCCACCAGCAGGGACTACGGCATACCTGGCGCTGAAGCTTTCTTT. Encoded protein: CATSRDYGIPGAEAFF.

The chain links TRBV14 to TRBJ2-5; 15 bases are shared with TRBD2. The germline V gene has CDR1 SGHDN and CDR2 FVKESK. The V and J ends lost 4 bases and 6 bases, in that order; junction bases with no gene match: 9. The CDR3 has 17 residues. The CDR3 is CASSRAGLAGGRKTQYF. The CDR3 DNA is TGTGCCAGCAGCCGAGCGGGACTAGCGGGAGGTAGGAAGACCCAGTACTTC.

V usage is TRBV27 and J usage is TRBJ1-4; D possibly corresponds to TRBD1 (5 bases). Germline CDR1 MNHEY, CDR2 SMNVEV (reference sequence). V shed 5 bases and J shed 0 bases, with 13 bases lying between them. This CDR3 contains 16 residues. The CDR3 reads CASSGRGRATNEKLFF. The DNA of the CDR3 is TGTGCCAGCAGTGGTCGGGGCCGTGCAACTAATGAAAAACTGTTTTTT.

V is TRBV18 and J is TRBJ1-5, with 8 nucleotides matching TRBD1. Germline V gene lookup returns CDR1 KGHSH and CDR2 LQKENI. The ends lost 6 bases at V and 7 bases at J; junction bases unmatched: 8. The CDR3 consists of 14 residues. The CDR3 here is CASSADRGVQPQHF. CDR3 sequence (DNA): TGTGCCAGCTCCGCCGACAGGGGAGTGCAGCCCCAGCATTTT.

The V gene is TRBV5-4, the J gene TRBJ2-1; no clear D. V was clipped by 0 bases and J by 4 bases, with 11 bases between them. CDR3 length: 15 residues. The germline CDR1 and CDR2 sequences are SGHNT and YYREEE (reference sequence). This CDR3 is CASSLGTDPYNEQFF. The DNA of the CDR3 is TGTGCCAGCAGCTTGGGTACAGATCCATACAATGAGCAGTTCTTC.

The chain combines TRBV5-1 with TRBJ1-4; TRBD1 is a possible D gene (5 bases). This CDR3 comprises 15 residues. V lost 0 bases and J 3 bases, leaving 9 bases between the germline ends. In germline, CDR1 is SGHRS, CDR2 YFSETQ. CDR3 residues: CASSLEATANEKLFF. The CDR3 DNA is TGCGCCAGCAGCTTGGAGGCGACAGCTAATGAAAAACTGTTTTTT.

This chain links TRBV29-1 with TRBJ1-2; 10 bases map to TRBD1. Germline-derived CDR1 and CDR2 are SQVTM and ANQGSEA. CDR3 size: 15 residues. The trim removed 1 base at V and 5 bases at J, leaving 7 bases unmatched. CDR3 nucleotides: TGCAGCGTTGAAGTTTGGGACAGGGGTGGGTATGGCTACACCTTC. Translation: CSVEVWDRGGYGYTF. The full variable domain, in which reference TRBV29-1 and TRBJ1-2 provide the parts outside the CDR3, is SAVISQKPSRDICQRGTSLTIQCQVDSQVTMMFWYRQQPGQSLTLIATANQGSEATYESGFVIDKFPISRPNLTFSTLTVSNMSPEDSSIYLCSVEVWDRGGYGYTFGSGTRLTVV.

The V call is TRBV4-1, the J call TRBJ2-2; D may correspond to TRBD1 or TRBD2 (5 bases each). The CDR3 has 18 residues. The germline gives CDR1 MGHRA, CDR2 YSYEKL. Between the trimmed V and J ends, which lost 0 bases and 1 base, there was a span of 15 bases. The DNA of the CDR3 is TGCGCCAGCAGCCAAGACGGGGCCCGGACCCTGAACACCGGGGAGCTGTTTTTT. This translates into CASSQDGARTLNTGELFF.

This clone was recorded only once. The V call is TRBV14, the J call TRBJ2-2; TRBD2 is a possible D gene (5 bases). Germline CDR1 SGHDN, CDR2 FVKESK. Trimming cost V 2 bases and J 5 bases, with 6 bases left between them. The CDR3 loop spans 13 amino acids. CDR3: CASSQRETGELFF. Written as DNA, the CDR3 is TGTGCCAGCAGCCAAAGGGAGACCGGGGAGCTGTTTTTT. The complete variable domain, with remaining parts taken from reference TRBV14 and TRBJ2-2, reads EAGVTQFPSHSVIEKGQTVTLRCDPISGHDNLYWYRRVMGKEIKFLLHFVKESKQDESGMPNNRFLAERTGGTYSTLKVQPAELEDSGVYFCASSQRETGELFFGEGSRLTVL.

V and J are TRBV5-4 and TRBJ2-2; tentative D call: TRBD1 (5 bases). Trimming pared 4 bases from V and 6 bases from J, leaving 13 bases between. The CDR3 runs 14 residues. CDR1 and CDR2 from the germline V gene are SGHNT and YYREEE (reference sequence). CDR3 loop: CASSLEAGSGELFF. DNA for the CDR3: TGTGCCAGCAGCCTGGAAGCAGGGTCCGGGGAGCTGTTTTTT.

The V and J genes are TRBV2 and TRBJ2-7; the D gene is possibly TRBD2 (5 bases). The CDR3 extends over 13 amino acids. Trimming pared 4 bases from V and 3 bases from J, leaving 10 bases between. Germline lookup yields CDR1 SNHLY and CDR2 FYNNEI. The CDR3 region is CASSGAADYEQYF. The CDR3 nucleotides are TGTGCCAGCAGTGGGGCAGCGGACTACGAGCAGTACTTC.

The V call is TRBV30, the J call TRBJ1-5; D gene ambiguous. This CDR3 spans 12 amino acids. Trimming stripped 6 bases from V and 1 base from J, with 7 bases between. Germline assignment: CDR1 GTSNPN and CDR2 SVGIG (reference sequence). Here the CDR3 reads CACKGSNQPQHF. The CDR3 DNA is TGTGCCTGTAAAGGGAGCAATCAGCCCCAGCATTTT.

The CDR3 here is CASSFTEYGYTF. CDR3 in DNA: TGTGCCAGCAGCTTCACAGAGTATGGCTACACCTTC. V and J are TRBV7-9 and TRBJ1-2, with D uncertain. V was shortened by 3 bases and J by 5 bases, with 7 bases between the two germline ends. CDR1 and CDR2 (germline): SEHNR, FQNEAQ (reference sequence). CDR3 length equals 12 residues. The full variable domain, rest sourced from reference TRBV7-9 and TRBJ1-2, is DTGVSQNPRHKITKRGQNVTFRCDPISEHNRLYWYRQTLGQGPEFLTYFQNEAQLEKSRLLSDRFSAERPKGSFSTLEIQRTEQGDSAMYLCASSFTEYGYTFGSGTRLTVV.

The rearrangement links TRBV4-3 to TRBJ2-7, with D perhaps given as TRBD1 or TRBD2 (5 bases each). The ends were cut back, 0 bases at V and 2 bases at J, with 14 bases in the middle. CDR1 is LGHNA, CDR2 YSLEER, per germline. CDR3 length: 16 amino acids. For the CDR3, the DNA is TGCGCCAGCAGCCAAGAAGGGACGACTACCCCCTACGAGCAGTACTTC. It encodes CASSQEGTTTPYEQYF.

This clone was counted a single time. The V gene is TRBV7-2, the J gene TRBJ1-5; D unresolved. With 0 bases removed from V and 5 bases from J, the gap between germline ends came to 5 bases. The CDR3 totals 13 residues. Germline V gives CDR1 SGHTA, CDR2 FQGNSA. The CDR3 region has the DNA TGTGCCAGCAGCTTAGCGCGAGATCAGCCCCAGCATTTT. It is translated as CASSLARDQPQHF.

This clone was recorded only once. CDR3: CASSDNGELFF. The CDR3 nucleotides read TGCGCCAGCAGTGATAACGGGGAGCTGTTTTTT. The chain is built from TRBV10-1 and TRBJ2-2; D unresolved. V was trimmed by 3 bases and J by 7 bases, leaving 3 bases between them. This CDR3 contains 11 residues. Germline V lookup: CDR1 WNHNN, CDR2 SYGVQD (reference sequence).

The gene calls are TRBV9 and TRBJ1-5; unclear D gene. V was pared by 7 bases and J by 7 bases, with 12 bases between. CDR3 length equals 12 residues. From germline, CDR1 is SGDLS and CDR2 YYNGEE. CDR3 sequence: CASGNLGQPQHF. Written as DNA, the CDR3 is TGTGCCAGCGGGAACCTAGGACAGCCCCAGCATTTT.

For this clone: Within the sample, other DNA sequences also encode this same CDR3. The chain combines TRBV9 with TRBJ2-6; D may be TRBD1 (6 bases). The CDR3 contains 15 residues. Looked up from germline, CDR1 is SGDLS and CDR2 is YYNGEE. V gave up 4 bases and J gave up 1 base, with 9 bases separating them. The CDR3 sequence is CASSPRGSGANVLTF. The CDR3 region has the DNA TGTGCCAGCAGCCCCAGGGGATCTGGGGCCAACGTCCTGACTTTC.

V and J are TRBV7-9 and TRBJ2-1, with a tentative D call TRBD2 (5 bases). Germline CDR1 SEHNR, CDR2 FQNEAQ (reference sequence). The CDR3 covers 14 residues. V shed 5 bases and J shed 5 bases, with 13 bases lying between them. The CDR3 region has the DNA TGTGCCAGCAGCACTAGGACTCACAACAATGAGCAGTTCTTC. This codes for CASSTRTHNNEQFF.

The CDR3 is CASSLAASGRETQYF. The DNA for the CDR3 is TGTGCCAGCAGCTTAGCCGCTAGCGGGAGAGAGACCCAGTACTTC. The V call is TRBV11-3, the J call TRBJ2-5; 10 bases are shared with TRBD2. The V segment lost 1 base and the J segment 4 bases; nucleotides outside the gene matches: 3. This CDR3 has 15 amino acids. Germline V lookup: CDR1 SGHNT, CDR2 YENEEA.

The rearrangement uses TRBV25-1 and TRBJ1-3, with a tentative D call TRBD1 (5 bases). Germline CDR1 and CDR2: MGHDK and SYGVNS. V lost 2 bases, J lost 2 bases, and 10 bases lay in between. This CDR3 contains 15 residues. The CDR3 sequence: CASSEEVRAGNTIYF. DNA of the CDR3: TGTGCCAGCAGTGAAGAGGTCAGGGCTGGAAACACCATATATTTT.

The chain employs TRBV9 and TRBJ2-2, with TRBD2 matching over 12 bases. This CDR3 has 18 amino acids. The junction had 6 bases not matched to a gene; V was cut back by 1 base and J by 2 bases. Germline V gene lookup returns CDR1 SGDLS and CDR2 YYNGEE. The CDR3 DNA reads TGTGCCAGCAGCGTAAGACTAGCGGGAGCATTCAACACCGGGGAGCTGTTTTTT. Protein product: CASSVRLAGAFNTGELFF.

This chain uses TRBV5-6 with TRBJ2-7; 8 bases fit TRBD1. CDR3 length equals 15 residues. CDR1 and CDR2 from the germline V gene are SGHDT and YYEEEE. The ends lost 3 bases at V and 7 bases at J; junction bases unmatched: 12. CDR3 residues: CASSSRGQGPREQYF. CDR3 coding DNA: TGTGCCAGCAGCTCCCGAGGACAGGGACCGAGGGAGCAGTACTTC.

With regard to this clone: Additional DNA sequences in this sample encode the identical CDR3. The rearrangement links TRBV15 to TRBJ2-2; no reliable D call. The germline V and J ends were trimmed by 1 base and 5 bases, with 5 bases remaining between them. The CDR3 runs 13 residues. Per germline, CDR1 LNHNV and CDR2 YYDKDF (reference sequence). The CDR3 is CATSRGGTGELFF. CDR3 coding DNA: TGTGCCACCAGCAGAGGTGGAACCGGGGAGCTGTTTTTT.

V gene TRBV11-2 combines with J gene TRBJ2-3; TRBD2 matches 9 bases. V gave up 8 bases and J gave up 3 bases; unmatched junction bases: 9. CDR3 length: 15 residues. Germline V gene sequence: CDR1 SGHAT, CDR2 FQNNGV. This chain's CDR3 is CASDLSGRRTDTQYF. CDR3 bases: TGTGCCAGCGACCTTAGCGGGAGAAGGACAGATACGCAGTATTTT.